The clone carrying this T cell receptor beta chain was counted between two and nine times. The target antigen is unknown. The sequencing template was cDNA reverse transcribed from extracted RNA. TCRdb's copy holds only in-frame clones and misses some; the assay was immunoSEQ multiplex PCR. Counted here are roughly 64,000 clones, around 46% occurring once; the ten biggest clones make up roughly 20%. The entry originates in a study of CD8+ T cells in alopecia areata. In the study overall: Patients in the treated group were given tofacitinib by mouth, 5 to 10 mg twice a day. General observations from the study: Among the cells sequenced in scalp samples are also the resident alphabeta T cells of normal skin.

Trimming removed 1 base at V and 3 bases at J, with 9 bases between. Germline lookup yields CDR1 GTSNPN and CDR2 SVGIG (reference sequence). This CDR3 region has 13 residues. Stated treatment: oral pan-JAK inhibitor, 5-10 mg twice daily. Sample: CD8+ T cells sorted from blood, taken at approximately week 36, from a patient treated with tofacitinib. This sequence originates from a human donor with alopecia areata. V usage is TRBV30 and J usage is TRBJ1-2, with D unclear. The CDR3 DNA is TGTGCCTGGAGTGAGGGTCCGCACTATGGCTACACCTTC. Residues: CAWSEGPHYGYTF.